The T cell receptor beta chain described here comes from a study of blood T cell repertoires in COVID-19. For the study at large: COVID-19 samples collected from the United States, Italy and Spain covered acute and convalescent phases.

Germline CDR1 and CDR2: SGHRS and YFSETQ. CDR3 size: 14 residues. The junction had 5 bases not matched to a gene; V was cut back by 5 bases and J by 4 bases. TCRdb's copy holds only in-frame clones and misses some; the assay was immunoSEQ multiplex PCR. The table has about 100,000 clones, about 86% seen once. The clonotype originates from a human donor in a cohort sampled during active COVID-19. Source material: peripheral blood. This chain connects TRBV5-1 to TRBJ2-7, with 11 positions matching TRBD2. The CDR3 nucleotides read TGCGCCAGCAGGCTGGGACTAGCGGTTTACGAGCAGTACTTC. It specifies CASRLGLAVYEQYF.